The next 10 T cell receptor beta chains were all read from a single sample in a study of shared clonotypes between healthy human individuals. Clones were read by immunoSEQ multiplex PCR, and TCRdb kept only the in-frame ones, dropping some. Of a few million clones listed, approximately 94% are singletons. Sequencing was carried out using naive CD4+ T cells sorted from blood. Subset described: CD45RA+ positively selected. Source of these receptors: a man younger than 35 in good health.

The chain uses TRBV10-3 and TRBJ2-7; the match to TRBD1 covers 8 bases. CDR1 and CDR2 from the germline V gene are ENHRY and SYGVKD. The CDR3 extends over 14 amino acids. J was trimmed by 4 bases and V by 4 bases; bases with no gene match: 6. CDR3 protein: CAISVQGAGYEQYF. CDR3 DNA: TGTGCCATCAGTGTCCAGGGGGCGGGTTACGAGCAGTACTTC.

J is TRBJ2-1 and V is TRBV30, with 9 bases that match TRBD2. In germline, CDR1 is GTSNPN, CDR2 SVGIG (reference sequence). V shed 1 base, J shed 4 bases, and the junction held 2 bases outside the gene matches. The CDR3 is 14 amino acids. CDR3 DNA: TGTGCCTGGAGTGCTAGCGGGGTTTACAATGAGCAGTTCTTC. Its translation is CAWSASGVYNEQFF.

The table lists this clone with a count of one. V usage is TRBV5-5 and J usage is TRBJ1-4; D might be TRBD1 (6 bases). The germline V and J ends were trimmed by 1 base and 5 bases, with 12 bases remaining between them. From germline, CDR1 is SGHKS and CDR2 YYEKEE (reference sequence). The CDR3 is 15 amino acids. CDR3 protein: CASSLFLGQNEKLFF. The CDR3 DNA reads TGTGCCAGCAGCTTGTTCCTCGGACAGAATGAAAAACTGTTTTTT.

The chain combines TRBV7-2 with TRBJ2-4, with D perhaps matching TRBD2 (5 bases). CDR1 SGHTA and CDR2 FQGNSA come from the germline V gene. V gave up 0 bases and J gave up 9 bases, with 18 bases separating them. The CDR3 sequence is 16 residues long. CDR3 sequence: CASSLASRSLGGIQYF. CDR3 bases: TGTGCCAGCAGCTTAGCCTCTAGGAGCCTTGGAGGCATTCAGTACTTC.

This clone was seen a single time. One end of the junction does not line up with germline, which may come from a read error. The gene calls are TRBV4-1 and TRBJ1-1; D possibly corresponds to TRBD1 (6 bases). Per the germline V gene, CDR1 is MGHRA and CDR2 is YSYEKL. The CDR3 covers 16 residues. In nucleotides, the CDR3 is TGCGCCAGCAGCAAAGAGGGCGCGGGGGCCGGGGCTGAAGCTTTCTTT. Translating it yields CASSKEGAGAGAEAFF.

The CDR3 nucleotides are TGTGCCTGGAGTGTAAATGGGTATCAGCCCCAGCATTTT. This sequence encodes CAWSVNGYQPQHF. The V call is TRBV30, the J call TRBJ1-5; D remains ambiguous. Germline assignment: CDR1 GTSNPN and CDR2 SVGIG (reference sequence). The length of the CDR3 is 13 residues. Deletions cut 0 bases from V and 5 bases from J, with 8 bases between. The full variable domain, completed using reference TRBV30 and TRBJ1-5, is SQTIHQWPATLVQPVGSPLSLECTVEGTSNPNLYWYRQAAGRGLQLLFYSVGIGQISSEVPQNLSASRPQDRQFILSSKKLLLSDSGFYLCAWSVNGYQPQHFGDGTRLSIL.

The chain has TRBV4-3 and TRBJ1-2; unclear D gene. Germline assignment: CDR1 LGHNA and CDR2 YSLEER. The CDR3 runs to 14 residues. The ends were cut back, 0 bases at V and 10 bases at J, with 15 bases in the middle. CDR3 in DNA: TGCGCCAGCAGCCAAGAGAGGGCAGGCGTGGACTACACCTTC. Translating gives CASSQERAGVDYTF.

The V gene is TRBV14, the J gene TRBJ2-7; 12 bases fit TRBD2. The CDR3 runs to 17 residues. The germline CDR1 and CDR2 sequences are SGHDN and FVKESK. J gave up 0 bases and V 5 bases, and 8 bases lay outside the gene matches. The CDR3 region is CASSKLAGGTSSYEQYF. In nucleotides, the CDR3 is TGTGCCAGCAGCAAACTAGCGGGAGGAACTAGCTCCTACGAGCAGTACTTC.

This clone was observed once. The chain links TRBV11-3 to TRBJ2-5; TRBD1 or TRBD2 may be the D gene (5 bases each). CDR1 SGHNT and CDR2 YENEEA come from the germline V gene. This CDR3 is built from 15 residues. V shed 2 bases and J shed 1 base, with 11 bases lying between them. CDR3 nucleotides: TGTGCCAGCAGCTTATCTTTCGGGACCCAAGAGACCCAGTACTTC. It is translated as CASSLSFGTQETQYF. Looking up the rest from reference TRBV11-3 and TRBJ2-5 gives the full variable domain: EAGVVQSPRYKIIEKKQPVAFWCNPISGHNTLYWYLQNLGQGPELLIRYENEEAVDDSQLPKDRFSAERLKGVDSTLKIQPAELGDSAVYLCASSLSFGTQETQYFGPGTRLLVL.

Comments on this clone: The identical CDR3 is also encoded by other nucleotide sequences in the sample. The chain employs TRBV5-1 and TRBJ2-5; the D is unclear. The CDR3 spans 14 residues. V was shortened by 2 bases and J by 2 bases, with 10 bases between the two germline ends. The germline V gene has CDR1 SGHRS and CDR2 YFSETQ. The CDR3 sequence: CASSLGGSQETQYF. The DNA for the CDR3 is TGCGCCAGCAGCTTAGGCGGATCACAAGAGACCCAGTACTTC.